This TCR beta chain derives from a study of identical twins. A universal primer binding site was introduced by template switching. The final cDNA contained unique molecular identifiers. TCRdb ran MiXCR on the 5' RACE reads and lists one entry per CDR3 protein. The table includes about 890,000 distinct CDR3 sequences, 10% to 15% detected once. Whole-study findings and limits: Excess twin sharing in beta out-of-frame sequences was weaker. Out-of-frame alpha sequences shared by twins were enriched for low generation probability.

Between the trimmed V and J ends, which lost 1 base and 6 bases, there was a span of 7 bases. This CDR3 contains 12 residues. To note about this clonotype: Its antigen is unknown.

A further study also used this sample, focusing on yellow fever vaccine responses in identical twins.

The sample consisted of PBMCs. The TCR sequence derives from a woman aged 18-29 years in good health. The chain carries TRBV12-3 or TRBV12-4 and TRBJ2-7; D not resolved. As DNA, the CDR3 is TGTGCCAGCAGTTTAGGGGGATTCGAGCAGTACGTC. Amino acid sequence: CASSLGGFEQYV.